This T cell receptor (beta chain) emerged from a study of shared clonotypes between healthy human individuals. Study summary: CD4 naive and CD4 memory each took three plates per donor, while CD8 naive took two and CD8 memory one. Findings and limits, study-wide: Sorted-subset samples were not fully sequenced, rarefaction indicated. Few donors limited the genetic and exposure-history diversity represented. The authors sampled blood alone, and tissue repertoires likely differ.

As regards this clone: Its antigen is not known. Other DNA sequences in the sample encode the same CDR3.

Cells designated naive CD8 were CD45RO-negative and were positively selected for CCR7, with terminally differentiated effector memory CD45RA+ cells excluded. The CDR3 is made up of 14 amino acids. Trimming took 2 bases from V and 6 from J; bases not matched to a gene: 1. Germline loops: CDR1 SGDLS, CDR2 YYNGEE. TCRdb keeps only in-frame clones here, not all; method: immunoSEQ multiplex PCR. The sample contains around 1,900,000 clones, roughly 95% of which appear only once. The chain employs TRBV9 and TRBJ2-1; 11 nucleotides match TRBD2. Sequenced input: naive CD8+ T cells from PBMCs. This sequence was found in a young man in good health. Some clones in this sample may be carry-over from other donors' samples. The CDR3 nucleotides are TGTGCCAGCAGCGTGGGACTAGCGGCCAATGAGCAGTTCTTC. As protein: CASSVGLAANEQFF.